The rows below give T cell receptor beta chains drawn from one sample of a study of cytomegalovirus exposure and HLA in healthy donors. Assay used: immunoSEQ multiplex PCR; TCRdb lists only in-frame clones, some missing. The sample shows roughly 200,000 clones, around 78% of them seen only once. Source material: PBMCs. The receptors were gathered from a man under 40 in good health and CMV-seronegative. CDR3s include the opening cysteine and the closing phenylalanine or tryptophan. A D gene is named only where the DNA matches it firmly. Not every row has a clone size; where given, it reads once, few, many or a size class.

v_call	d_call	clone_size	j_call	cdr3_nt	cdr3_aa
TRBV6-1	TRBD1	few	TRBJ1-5	TGTGCCAGCAGCCTGGGACAGTTTAATCAGCCCCAGCATTTT	CASSLGQFNQPQHF
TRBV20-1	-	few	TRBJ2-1	TGCAGTGCTGGGGGGGGCGATGAGCAGTTCTTC	CSAGGGDEQFF
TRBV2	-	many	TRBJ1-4	TGTGCCAGCAGTGGAATACCGACAGCAACTAATGAAAAACTGTTTTTT	CASSGIPTATNEKLFF
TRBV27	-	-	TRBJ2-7	TGTGCCAGCAGTTCGAACCTATACGAGCAGTACTTC	CASSSNLYEQYF
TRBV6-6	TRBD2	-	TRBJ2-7	TGTGCCAGCAGCTACTTTAGCGGGAGGGCCTTGGAGAAGCAGTACTTC	CASSYFSGRALEKQYF
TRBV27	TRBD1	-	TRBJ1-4	TGTGCCAGCAGGTCCGGCCGAGGGGGCGATCGTGAAAAACTGTTTTTT	CASRSGRGGDREKLFF
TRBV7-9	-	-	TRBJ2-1	TGTGCCAGCAGCCACAGGGCTCCAGCAATCAATGAGCAGTTCTTC	CASSHRAPAINEQFF
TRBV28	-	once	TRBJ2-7	TGTGCCACCAGACAGCCCCCCTCCTACGAGCAGTACTTC	CATRQPPSYEQYF
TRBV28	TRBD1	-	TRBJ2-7	TGTGCCAGCAGTTTAGAGGACAGGGGCCACGAGCAGTACTTC	CASSLEDRGHEQYF
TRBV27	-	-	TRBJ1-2	TGTGCCAGCAGCATGGCGGGGGAAGGGGGAGGCTACACCTTC	CASSMAGEGGGYTF
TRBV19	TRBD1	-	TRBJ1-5	TGTGCCAGTAGTATTAGGGGGCTTGGGGGAAATCAGCCCCAGCATTTT	CASSIRGLGGNQPQHF
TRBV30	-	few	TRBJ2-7	TGTGCCTGGAGACCCAGGGGTCCCGCCAGTTTCCTATACTCCTACGAGCAGTACTTC	CAWRPRGPASFLYSYEQYF
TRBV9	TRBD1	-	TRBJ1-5	TGTGCCAGCAGCGCGGGACAGAGCTATCAGCCCCAGCATTTT	CASSAGQSYQPQHF
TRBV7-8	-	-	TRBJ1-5	TGTGCCAGCAGCTTAGAGCGGGCAGGGAATCAGCCCCAGCATTTT	CASSLERAGNQPQHF
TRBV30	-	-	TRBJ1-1	TGTGCCTGGAGTGTTTGGCAGGGGAACACTGAAGCTTTCTTT	CAWSVWQGNTEAFF
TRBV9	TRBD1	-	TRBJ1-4	TGTGCCAGCAGCGCAGGGGGAGGATCTAATGAAAAACTGTTTTTT	CASSAGGGSNEKLFF
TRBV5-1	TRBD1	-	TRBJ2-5	TGCGCCAGCAGCTTGCGGCCGACAGGGGGGCAAGAGACCCAGTACTTC	CASSLRPTGGQETQYF
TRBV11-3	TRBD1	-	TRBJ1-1	TGTGCCAGCAGCCTACAGGGGGCTGGCACTGAAGCTTTCTTT	CASSLQGAGTEAFF
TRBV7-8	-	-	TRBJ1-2	TGTGCCAGCAGCTTACGGGACATTGGGAACTATGGCTACACCTTC	CASSLRDIGNYGYTF
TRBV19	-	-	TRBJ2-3	TGTGCCAGTAGTATACCCACCGGGACAGATACGCAGTATTTT	CASSIPTGTDTQYF
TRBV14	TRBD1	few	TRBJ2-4	TGTGCCAGCAGCCAAGCGGTGACAGGGGGACTTCAGTACTTC	CASSQAVTGGLQYF
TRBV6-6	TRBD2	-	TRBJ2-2	TGTGCCAGCAGTTTCCGGGAGGGCCCCGGGGAGCTGTTTTTT	CASSFREGPGELFF
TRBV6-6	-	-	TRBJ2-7	TGTGCCAGCAGTTACTCGGTCGACAGCTCCTACGAGCAGTACTTC	CASSYSVDSSYEQYF
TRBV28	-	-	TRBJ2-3	TGTGCCAGCAGTTTAGAGGGCACAGATACGCAGTATTTT	CASSLEGTDTQYF
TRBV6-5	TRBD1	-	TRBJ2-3	TGTGCCAGCAGTTCGACAGGGGATACGCAGTATTTT	CASSSTGDTQYF
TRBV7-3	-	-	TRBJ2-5	TGTGCCAGCAGCCCTGAGGGCCTATTGGAGACCCAGTACTTC	CASSPEGLLETQYF
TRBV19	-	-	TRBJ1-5	TGTGCCAGTAGTACCCGGGACTGGAATCAGCCCCAGCATTTT	CASSTRDWNQPQHF
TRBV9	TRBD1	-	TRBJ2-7	TGTGCCAGCAGCGCCGGACAGGGGGCGTCCTACGAGCAGTACTTC	CASSAGQGASYEQYF
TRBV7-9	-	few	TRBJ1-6	TGTGCCAGCAGCTTAGACCTGATAGGGGCAGCTTCACCCCTCCACTTT	CASSLDLIGAASPLHF